This TCR beta chain was identified during a study of shared clonotypes between healthy human individuals. Over several immunoSEQ plates, each subset's genomic DNA was distributed in even portions. It was 300 ng DNA, tens of thousands of T cell genomes, that went into each replicate PCR of unsorted PBMC. Sequencing was performed with immunoSEQ multiplex PCR; in TCRdb, only in-frame clones are kept and a portion is missing. This sample has 470,000 or so clones, with about 84% found just once. About this clone itself: Its antigen is as yet unknown.

Donors comprised healthy HIV-negative adults lacking recent acute infections or vaccinations. Germline CDR1 and CDR2: LNHDA and SQIVND (reference sequence). This CDR3 contains 13 residues. V lost 7 bases and J 3 bases, leaving 13 bases between the germline ends. Broader study findings: Limited genetic and exposure-history diversity came from having few donors.

This TCR was recovered from a woman aged 35 to 49 in good health. Some clones in this sample may be carry-over from other donors' samples. Sequencing was done on a sample of PBMCs. The rearrangement links TRBV19 to TRBJ2-7; no definite D call. The chain's CDR3 is CASNYGKGYEQYF. CDR3 sequence (DNA): TGTGCCAGTAATTACGGAAAGGGCTACGAGCAGTACTTC.